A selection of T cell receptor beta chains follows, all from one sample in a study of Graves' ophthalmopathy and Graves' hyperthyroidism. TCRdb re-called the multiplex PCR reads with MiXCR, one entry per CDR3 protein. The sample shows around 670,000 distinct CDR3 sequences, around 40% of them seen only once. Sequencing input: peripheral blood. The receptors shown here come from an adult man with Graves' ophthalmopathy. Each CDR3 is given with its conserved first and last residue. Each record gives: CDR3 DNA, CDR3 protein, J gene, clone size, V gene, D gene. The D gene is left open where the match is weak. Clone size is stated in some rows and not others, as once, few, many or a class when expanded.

TGTGCCAGTAACAAGGGGGCTCAGGAGACCCAGTACTTC,CASNKGAQETQYF,TRBJ2-5,NA,TRBV28,TRBD1
TGTGCCACCAGCAGCCTAGTCCTACCGGACGAGCAGTACTTC,CATSSLVLPDEQYF,TRBJ2-7,few,TRBV15,NA
TGCAGTGCTAGAGCGACACCACTAAGTCGGGGTCAGGACGAGCAGTACTTC,CSARATPLSRGQDEQYF,TRBJ2-7,NA,TRBV20-1,NA
TGTGCCAGCAGCTTGGATGCAGGGTACGTTGGGGCCAACGTCCTGACTTTC,CASSLDAGYVGANVLTF,TRBJ2-6,NA,TRBV7-9,NA
TGCAGTGCTAGCCTTCCTAGCGGGAGGGCCTGGGAGCAGTACTTC,CSASLPSGRAWEQYF,TRBJ2-7,many,TRBV20-1,TRBD2
TGTGCCAGCAGTTACGGGGTCGAAAGGAACACCGGGGAGCTGTTTTTT,CASSYGVERNTGELFF,TRBJ2-2,NA,TRBV25-1,NA
TGCGCCAGCAGCCAAGAGTGGGGGCAAACCTACGAGCAGTACTTC,CASSQEWGQTYEQYF,TRBJ2-7,NA,TRBV4-1,NA
TGTGCCAGCAGCTTTGGAGACAGGAGACAAGAGACCCAGTACTTC,CASSFGDRRQETQYF,TRBJ2-5,NA,TRBV7-9,NA
TGCAGCGTTTGGGGCGACAGGGATTATGGCTACACCATATATTTT,CSVWGDRDYGYTIYF,TRBJ1-3,few,TRBV29-1,TRBD1
TGTGCCAGCAGTTTATCTCTGGGGTCAACAAGCGAAAAACTGTTTTTT,CASSLSLGSTSEKLFF,TRBJ1-4,NA,TRBV12-3/TRBV12-4,NA
TGTGCCATCAGTGAGTCGGGCCAGGGTAGTTCACCCCTCCACTTT,CAISESGQGSSPLHF,TRBJ1-6,NA,TRBV10-3,NA
TGCAGTGCTAGATGGGGACAGCGCCAAAGAACTGAAGCTTTCTTT,CSARWGQRQRTEAFF,TRBJ1-1,NA,TRBV20-1,TRBD1
TGCAGCGTTGGTGTCTATAGCAATCAGCCCCAGCATTTT,CSVGVYSNQPQHF,TRBJ1-5,few,TRBV29-1,NA
TGTGCCAGCAGAAATGACAGGGGAAACACTGAAGCTTTCTTT,CASRNDRGNTEAFF,TRBJ1-1,NA,TRBV2,TRBD1
TGTGCCATCAGCTCAGCCAGGGATGGGGGTCATGGCTACACCTTC,CAISSARDGGHGYTF,TRBJ1-2,NA,TRBV10-3,NA
TGCAGTGCTAGAGATGGGACAACTGACTACGAGCAGTACTTC,CSARDGTTDYEQYF,TRBJ2-7,many,TRBV20-1,NA
TGTGCCAGCAGTGAGGGTTCGTCTGCTAACTATGGCTACACCTTC,CASSEGSSANYGYTF,TRBJ1-2,NA,TRBV2,NA
TGTGCCAGCAGCAGAACCGGGCCCCTGGTGCCTAACGCCCAGTACTTC,CASSRTGPLVPNAQYF,TRBJ2-5,many,TRBV7-2,NA
TGTGCCAGCAGCTTAATCCTAGCGGGGGGAGCGACCCAGTACTTC,CASSLILAGGATQYF,TRBJ2-5,many,TRBV7-2,TRBD2
TGTGCCAGCAGCTTGGACAGGGGGCTTATTACTGAAGCTTTCTTT,CASSLDRGLITEAFF,TRBJ1-1,NA,TRBV9,TRBD1
TGTGCCATCAGTGAGTCCCCCCAGGGCTACGAGCAGTACTTC,CAISESPQGYEQYF,TRBJ2-7,NA,TRBV10-3,NA
TGTGCCAGCACGGTGGGGGGGCTTGGCGGGGAGCTGTTTTTT,CASTVGGLGGELFF,TRBJ2-2,many,TRBV6-5,NA
TGTGCCAGCAGAACAGGGCTTGATAATTCACCCCTCCACTTT,CASRTGLDNSPLHF,TRBJ1-6,few,TRBV12-3/TRBV12-4,NA
TGTGCCAGCAGCTTAGACGGCAGCCGAGGGGGCTACACCTTC,CASSLDGSRGGYTF,TRBJ1-2,NA,TRBV11-2,NA